The 7 T cell receptor beta chains below were found in one sample sequenced in a study of identical twins. Each CDR3 protein is one row after TCRdb ran MiXCR on the 5' RACE reads. The repertoire holds roughly 1,500,000 distinct CDR3 sequences, with under 35% as singletons. Sequenced material: cord blood. Source of these receptors: a newborn girl in good health.

The chain couples TRBV20-1 to TRBJ1-2; a possible D gene is TRBD1 (6 bases). The CDR3 extends over 13 amino acids. The V end was cut by 1 base, the J end by 5 bases, with 11 bases between. CDR1 is DFQATT, CDR2 SNEGSKA, per germline (reference sequence). CDR3 sequence reads: CSARVGGGYGYTF. For the CDR3, the DNA is TGCAGTGCTAGAGTGGGGGGCGGGTATGGCTACACCTTC.

At least ten counts were recorded for this clonotype. This rearrangement joins TRBV28 to TRBJ2-5; D is perhaps TRBD1 (5 bases). The CDR3 is made up of 15 amino acids. Germline V gene lookup returns CDR1 MDHEN and CDR2 SYDVKM. V lost 7 bases, J lost 4 bases, and 19 bases lay in between. The CDR3 DNA reads TGTGCCAGCACTCTAGGCCTCCTAAGGGGAGAGACCCAGTACTTC. Translation: CASTLGLLRGETQYF.

The rearrangement links TRBV12-3 or TRBV12-4 to TRBJ1-2; D is unclear. This CDR3 spans 15 amino acids. V dropped 8 bases and J dropped 8 bases, with 24 bases sitting between them. The CDR3 DNA is TGTGCCAGCTCCCTTGGGTTCCAGTCAGCGGGAGGCTACACCTTC. Its translation is CASSLGFQSAGGYTF.

This clonotype was detected a few times. The chain couples TRBV20-1 to TRBJ1-5; unclear D gene. The CDR3 covers 15 residues. Germline values: CDR1 DFQATT, CDR2 SNEGSKA (reference sequence). V dropped 2 bases and J dropped 1 base, with 12 bases sitting between them. The CDR3 is CSARRKNGSNQPQHF. The CDR3 DNA sequence: TGCAGTGCTAGACGTAAGAACGGAAGCAATCAGCCCCAGCATTTT.

This clonotype was detected ten times or more. The chain couples TRBV3-1 to TRBJ2-1; 10 bases are shared with TRBD2. CDR3 size: 14 residues. Germline CDR1 and CDR2: LGHDT and YNNKEL (reference sequence). The J segment lost 5 bases and the V segment lost 2 bases, leaving 0 bases of the junction unmatched. CDR3 sequence (DNA): TGTGCCAGCAGCCAACTAGCGGGAGACAATGAGCAGTTCTTC. This encodes CASSQLAGDNEQFF.

This clonotype was seen only a few times. V and J are TRBV12-3 or TRBV12-4 and TRBJ2-3; 7 positions match TRBD2. J lost 1 base, V lost 7 bases, and 5 bases had no gene match. CDR3 length: 14 residues. CDR3 nucleotide sequence: TGTGCCAGCAAGCGGGAAAAGGGCACAGATACGCAGTATTTT. This gives the protein CASKREKGTDTQYF.

The DNA for the CDR3 is TGTGCCAGCTTGGGAGGGGGGCGCCTCTCCTACAATGAGCAGTTCTTC. Protein sequence: CASLGGGRLSYNEQFF. The chain recombines TRBV25-1 with TRBJ2-1; D might be TRBD2 (7 bases). From germline, CDR1 is MGHDK and CDR2 SYGVNS. This CDR3 region has 16 residues. V shed 8 bases and J shed 0 bases, with 17 bases lying between them.